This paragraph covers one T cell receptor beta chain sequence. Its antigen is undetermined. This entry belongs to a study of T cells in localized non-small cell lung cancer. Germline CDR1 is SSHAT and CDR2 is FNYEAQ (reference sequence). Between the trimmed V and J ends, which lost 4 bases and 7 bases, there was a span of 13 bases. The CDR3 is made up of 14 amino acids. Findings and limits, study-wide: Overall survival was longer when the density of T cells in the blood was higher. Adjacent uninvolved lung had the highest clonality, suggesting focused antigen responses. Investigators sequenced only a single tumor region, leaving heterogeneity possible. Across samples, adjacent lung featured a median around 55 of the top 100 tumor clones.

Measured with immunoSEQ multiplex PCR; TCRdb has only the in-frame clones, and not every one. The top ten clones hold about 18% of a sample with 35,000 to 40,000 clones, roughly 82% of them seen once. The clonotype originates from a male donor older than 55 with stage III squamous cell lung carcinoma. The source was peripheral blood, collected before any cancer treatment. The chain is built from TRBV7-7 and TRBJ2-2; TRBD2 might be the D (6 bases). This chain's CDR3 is CASSSREWVGELFF. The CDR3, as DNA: TGTGCCAGCAGCTCTCGGGAGTGGGTCGGGGAGCTGTTTTTT.